This TCR beta chain was retrieved from a study of cytomegalovirus exposure and HLA in healthy donors. Libraries were prepared by immunoSEQ multiplex PCR; TCRdb keeps only in-frame clonotypes and omits some of them. The data contain about 71,000 clones, 94% of them singletons. The J segment lost 3 bases and the V segment lost 3 bases, leaving 6 bases of the junction unmatched. This CDR3 is 16 amino acids long. Germline CDR1 MDHEN, CDR2 SYDVKM. This sequence joins TRBV28 and TRBJ2-1; 9 nucleotides line up with TRBD2. The TCR was taken from a woman aged 18-35 years in good health and CMV-seronegative. Sequenced material: PBMCs. The CDR3 nucleotides read TGTGCCAGCAGTTTCTACCGGACTAGCGTCTACAATGAGCAGTTCTTC. It codes for CASSFYRTSVYNEQFF.